This T cell receptor beta chain originates from a study of cytomegalovirus exposure and HLA in healthy donors. Study observations and caveats: Reports credit the classifier with highly specific, highly sensitive diagnosis of cytomegalovirus status.

TCRdb's table, derived via immunoSEQ multiplex PCR, lists solely in-frame clones and lacks some. The sample has about 130,000 clones, about nine tenths seen once; the top ten hold about 2%. V was clipped by 0 bases and J by 5 bases, with 8 bases between them. CDR1 is SGHNT, CDR2 YYREEE, per germline (reference sequence). The CDR3 loop spans 13 amino acids. This clone turned up a few times. Its antigen is still unknown. The V gene is TRBV5-4, the J gene TRBJ1-1; a weak D match, TRBD1 (5 bases). This TCR was sampled from a woman aged 18-29 years in good health and CMV-seronegative. Source material: PBMCs. The CDR3 sequence: CASSLAGRTEAFF. The CDR3 nucleotides read TGTGCCAGCAGCTTGGCAGGGAGGACTGAAGCTTTCTTT.